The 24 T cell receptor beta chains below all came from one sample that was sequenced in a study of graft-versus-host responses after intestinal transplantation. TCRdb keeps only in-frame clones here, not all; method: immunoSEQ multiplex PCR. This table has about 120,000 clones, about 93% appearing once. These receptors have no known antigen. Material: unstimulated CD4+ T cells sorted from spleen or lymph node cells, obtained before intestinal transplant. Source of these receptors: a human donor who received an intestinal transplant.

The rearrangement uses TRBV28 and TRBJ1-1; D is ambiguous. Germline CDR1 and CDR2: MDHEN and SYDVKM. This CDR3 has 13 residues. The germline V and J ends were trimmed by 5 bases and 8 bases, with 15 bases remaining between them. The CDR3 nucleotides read TGTGCCAGCAGTACAGTTTCGAAGGAAGAAGCTTTCTTT. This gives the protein CASSTVSKEEAFF.

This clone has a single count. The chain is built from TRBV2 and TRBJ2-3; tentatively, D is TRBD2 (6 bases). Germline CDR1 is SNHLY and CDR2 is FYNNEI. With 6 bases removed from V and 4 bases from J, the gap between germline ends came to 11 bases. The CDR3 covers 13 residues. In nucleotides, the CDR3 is TGTGCCAGCAGCCGTCGCGGGGCAGATACGCAGTATTTT. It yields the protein CASSRRGADTQYF.

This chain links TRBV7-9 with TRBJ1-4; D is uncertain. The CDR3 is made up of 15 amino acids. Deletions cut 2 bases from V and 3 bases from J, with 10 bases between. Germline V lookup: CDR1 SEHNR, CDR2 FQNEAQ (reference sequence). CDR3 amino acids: CASSLRKAANEKLFF. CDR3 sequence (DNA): TGTGCCAGCAGCTTAAGGAAAGCAGCTAATGAAAAACTGTTTTTT. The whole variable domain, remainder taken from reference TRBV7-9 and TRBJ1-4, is DTGVSQNPRHKITKRGQNVTFRCDPISEHNRLYWYRQTLGQGPEFLTYFQNEAQLEKSRLLSDRFSAERPKGSFSTLEIQRTEQGDSAMYLCASSLRKAANEKLFFGSGTQLSVL.

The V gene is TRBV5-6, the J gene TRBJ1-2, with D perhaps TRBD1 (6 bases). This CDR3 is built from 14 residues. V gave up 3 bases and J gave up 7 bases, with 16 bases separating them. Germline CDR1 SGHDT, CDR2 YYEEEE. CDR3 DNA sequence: TGTGCCAGCAGCTGGGGGCGCCGGCAGGGTGGCTACACCTTC. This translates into CASSWGRRQGGYTF.

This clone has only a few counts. The CDR3: CASSTSGTRGETQYF. In DNA, the CDR3 is TGTGCCAGCAGTACTAGCGGGACCAGGGGTGAGACCCAGTACTTC. This rearrangement joins TRBV28 to TRBJ2-5; TRBD2 aligns across 10 bases. Per the germline V gene, CDR1 is MDHEN and CDR2 is SYDVKM. V gave up 5 bases and J gave up 5 bases; unmatched junction bases: 8. The CDR3 has 15 amino acids. Full variable domain (missing parts from reference TRBV28 and TRBJ2-5): DVKVTQSSRYLVKRTGEKVFLECVQDMDHENMFWYRQDPGLGLRLIYFSYDVKMKEKGDIPEGYSVSREKKERFSLILESASTNQTSMYLCASSTSGTRGETQYFGPGTRLLVL.

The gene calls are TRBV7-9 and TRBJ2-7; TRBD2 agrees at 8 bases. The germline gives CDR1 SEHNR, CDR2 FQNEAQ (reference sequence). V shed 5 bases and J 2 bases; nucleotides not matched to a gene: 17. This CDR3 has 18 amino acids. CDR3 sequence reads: CASSLQLREGFLPYEQYF. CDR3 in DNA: TGTGCCAGCAGCCTACAACTCCGGGAGGGTTTTCTCCCCTACGAGCAGTACTTC. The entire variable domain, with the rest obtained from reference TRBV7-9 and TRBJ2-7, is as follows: DTGVSQNPRHKITKRGQNVTFRCDPISEHNRLYWYRQTLGQGPEFLTYFQNEAQLEKSRLLSDRFSAERPKGSFSTLEIQRTEQGDSAMYLCASSLQLREGFLPYEQYFGPGTRLTVT.

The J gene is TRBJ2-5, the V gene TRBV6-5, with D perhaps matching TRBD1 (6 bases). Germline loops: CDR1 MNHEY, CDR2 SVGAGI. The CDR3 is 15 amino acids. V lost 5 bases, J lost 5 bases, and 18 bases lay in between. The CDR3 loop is CASSKAGAPWETQYF. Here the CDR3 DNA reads TGTGCCAGCAGTAAGGCAGGGGCACCGTGGGAGACCCAGTACTTC.

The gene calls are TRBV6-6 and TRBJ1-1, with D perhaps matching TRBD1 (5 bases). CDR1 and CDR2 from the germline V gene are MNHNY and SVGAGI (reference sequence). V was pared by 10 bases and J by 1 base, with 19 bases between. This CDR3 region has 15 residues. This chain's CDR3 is CATKGAGRTNTEAFF. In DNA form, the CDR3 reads TGTGCCACCAAAGGGGCAGGGAGGACGAACACTGAAGCTTTCTTT.

Written as DNA, the CDR3 is TGCGCCAGCAGCGAAAAACAGGGGGCTAGGAGGGGGGCCAACGTCCTGACTTTC. As protein: CASSEKQGARRGANVLTF. The J gene is TRBJ2-6, the V gene TRBV5-1; 9 bases agree with TRBD1. Germline assignment: CDR1 SGHRS and CDR2 YFSETQ. V lost 4 bases to trimming and J lost 4 bases; unmatched junction nucleotides: 12. The CDR3 is 18 amino acids.

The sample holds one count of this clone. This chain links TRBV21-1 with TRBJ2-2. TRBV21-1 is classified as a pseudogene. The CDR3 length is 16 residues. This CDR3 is CASSKDLRGDTGELFF. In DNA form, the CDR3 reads TGTGCCAGCAGCAAAGACCTAAGGGGGGACACCGGGGAGCTGTTTTTT.

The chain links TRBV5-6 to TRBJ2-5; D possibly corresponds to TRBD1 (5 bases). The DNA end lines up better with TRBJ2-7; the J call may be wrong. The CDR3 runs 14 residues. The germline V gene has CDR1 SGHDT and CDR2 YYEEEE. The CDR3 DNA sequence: TGTGCCAGCAGCTTGGGTCGCCAGGGTTACGAGCAGTACTTC. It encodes CASSLGRQGYEQYF.

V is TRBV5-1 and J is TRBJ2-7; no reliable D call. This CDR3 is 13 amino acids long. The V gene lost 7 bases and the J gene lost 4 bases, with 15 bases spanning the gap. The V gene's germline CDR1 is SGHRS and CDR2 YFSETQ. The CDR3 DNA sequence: TGCGCCAGCCAGATGGGCGCGGAATACGAGCAGTACTTC. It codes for CASQMGAEYEQYF.

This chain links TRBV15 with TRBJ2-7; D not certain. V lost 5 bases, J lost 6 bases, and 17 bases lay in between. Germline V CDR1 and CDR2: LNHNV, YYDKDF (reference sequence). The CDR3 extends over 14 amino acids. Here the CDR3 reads CATSLPPPSGEQYF. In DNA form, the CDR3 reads TGTGCCACCAGCCTCCCTCCCCCGAGTGGCGAGCAGTACTTC.

For the CDR3, the DNA is TGTGCCAGCAGCTTAAACACAGATACGCAGTATTTT. Translation gives CASSLNTDTQYF. This chain connects TRBV11-1 to TRBJ2-3; no clear D gene. V was cut by 2 bases and J by 2 bases, with 2 bases left in between. The CDR3 covers 12 residues. Looked up from germline, CDR1 is SGHAT and CDR2 is FQDESV (reference sequence).

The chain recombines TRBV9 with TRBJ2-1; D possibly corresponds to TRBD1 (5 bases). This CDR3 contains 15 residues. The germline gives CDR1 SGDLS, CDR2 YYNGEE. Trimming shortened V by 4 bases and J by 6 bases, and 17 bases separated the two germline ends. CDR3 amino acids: CASSSKAQRGNEQFF. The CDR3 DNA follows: TGTGCCAGCAGCTCTAAAGCCCAAAGGGGCAATGAGCAGTTCTTC. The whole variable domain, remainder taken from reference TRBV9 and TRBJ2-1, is DSGVTQTPKHLITATGQRVTLRCSPRSGDLSVYWYQQSLDQGLQFLIQYYNGEERAKGNILERFSAQQFPDLHSELNLSSLELGDSALYFCASSSKAQRGNEQFFGPGTRLTVL.

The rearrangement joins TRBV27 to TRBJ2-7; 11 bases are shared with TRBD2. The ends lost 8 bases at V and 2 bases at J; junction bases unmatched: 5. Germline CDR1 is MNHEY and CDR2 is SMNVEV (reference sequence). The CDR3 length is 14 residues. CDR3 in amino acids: CASRGLAGAYEQYF. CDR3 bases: TGTGCCAGCCGCGGACTAGCGGGTGCCTACGAGCAGTACTTC.

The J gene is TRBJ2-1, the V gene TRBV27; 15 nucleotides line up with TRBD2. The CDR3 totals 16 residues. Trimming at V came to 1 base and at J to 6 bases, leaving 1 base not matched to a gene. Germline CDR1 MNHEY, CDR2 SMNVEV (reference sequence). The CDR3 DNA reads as TGTGCCAGCAGTTTATGGACTAGCGGGAGGGCCAATGAGCAGTTCTTC. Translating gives CASSLWTSGRANEQFF.

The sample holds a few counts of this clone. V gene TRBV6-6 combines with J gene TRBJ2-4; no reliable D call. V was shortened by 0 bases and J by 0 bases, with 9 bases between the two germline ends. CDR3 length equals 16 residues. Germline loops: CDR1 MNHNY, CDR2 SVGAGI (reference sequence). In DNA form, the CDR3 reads TGTGCCAGCAGTTACTCATCCTTACTAGCCAAAAACATTCAGTACTTC. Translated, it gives CASSYSSLLAKNIQYF.

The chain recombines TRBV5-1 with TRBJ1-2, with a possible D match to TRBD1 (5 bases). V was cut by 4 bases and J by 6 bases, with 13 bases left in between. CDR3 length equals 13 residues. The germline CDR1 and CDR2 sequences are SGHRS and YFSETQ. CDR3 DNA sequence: TGCGCCAGCAGCCAGGGACCACTTGATGGCTACACCTTC. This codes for CASSQGPLDGYTF.

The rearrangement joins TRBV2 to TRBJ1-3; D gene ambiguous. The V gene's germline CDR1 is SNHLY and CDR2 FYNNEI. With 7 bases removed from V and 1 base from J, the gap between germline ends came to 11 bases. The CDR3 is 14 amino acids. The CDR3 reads CASTKTGSGNTIYF. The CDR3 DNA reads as TGTGCCAGCACCAAGACGGGTTCTGGAAACACCATATATTTT.

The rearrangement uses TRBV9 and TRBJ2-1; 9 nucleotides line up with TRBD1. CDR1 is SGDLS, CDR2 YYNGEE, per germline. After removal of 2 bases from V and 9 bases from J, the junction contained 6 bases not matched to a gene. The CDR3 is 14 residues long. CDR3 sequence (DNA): TGTGCCAGCAGCGTGCGGGACAGGGACAGTGAGCAGTTCTTC. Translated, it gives CASSVRDRDSEQFF.

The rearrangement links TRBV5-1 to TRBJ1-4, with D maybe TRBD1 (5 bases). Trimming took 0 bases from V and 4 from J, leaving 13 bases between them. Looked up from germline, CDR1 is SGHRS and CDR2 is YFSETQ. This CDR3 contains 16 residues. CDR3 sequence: CASSLVVGTINEKLFF. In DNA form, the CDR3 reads TGCGCCAGCAGCTTGGTTGTGGGGACGATTAATGAAAAACTGTTTTTT. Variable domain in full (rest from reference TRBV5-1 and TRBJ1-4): KAGVTQTPRYLIKTRGQQVTLSCSPISGHRSVSWYQQTPGQGLQFLFEYFSETQRNKGNFPGRFSGRQFSNSRSEMNVSTLELGDSALYLCASSLVVGTINEKLFFGSGTQLSVL.

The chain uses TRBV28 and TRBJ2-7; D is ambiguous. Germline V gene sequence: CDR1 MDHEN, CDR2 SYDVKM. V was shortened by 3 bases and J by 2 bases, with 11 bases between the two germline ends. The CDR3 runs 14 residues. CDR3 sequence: CASSFTVPTYEQYF. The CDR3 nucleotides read TGTGCCAGCAGTTTTACGGTGCCTACCTACGAGCAGTACTTC.

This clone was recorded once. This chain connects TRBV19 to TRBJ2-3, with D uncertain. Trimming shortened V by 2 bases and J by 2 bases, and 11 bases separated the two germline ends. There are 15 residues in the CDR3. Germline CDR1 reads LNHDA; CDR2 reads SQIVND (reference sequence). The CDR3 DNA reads TGTGCCAGTAGTATAAGGAGCCATCTCACAGATACGCAGTATTTT. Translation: CASSIRSHLTDTQYF.